The rows below give T cell receptor beta chains drawn from one sample of a study of beta chain features in type 1 diabetes. TCRdb's table, derived via immunoSEQ multiplex PCR, lists solely in-frame clones and lacks some. The data show about 650,000 clones, with 9.5% to 15% seen just once and more than 0.1% held by the top ten. Sample: naive CD4+ T cells from blood. These receptors originate from a young man with type 1 diabetes. The CDR3 runs from the conserved cysteine through the conserved F or W. Fields, in order: V gene, J gene, CDR3 protein.

V: TRBV5-1; J: TRBJ2-7; CDR3: CASSLMQGALGEQYF
V: TRBV18; J: TRBJ2-5; CDR3: CASSPPTAEETQYF
V: TRBV7-2; J: TRBJ1-3; CDR3: CASRTGSGLGNTIYF
V: TRBV9; J: TRBJ2-7; CDR3: CASSAGGNEQYF
V: TRBV18; J: TRBJ1-1; CDR3: CASSPRGLNTEAFF
V: TRBV7-2; J: TRBJ2-5; CDR3: CASSSQAHRQETQYF
V: TRBV2; J: TRBJ2-5; CDR3: CASSRQGPETQYF
V: TRBV7-2; J: TRBJ2-3; CDR3: CASSLADTDTQYF
V: TRBV14; J: TRBJ1-1; CDR3: CASSRGFRAEAFF
V: TRBV29-1; J: TRBJ2-5; CDR3: CSVVLAQETQYF
V: TRBV29-1; J: TRBJ2-7; CDR3: CSAYVDWGEQYF
V: TRBV4-2; J: TRBJ1-4; CDR3: CASSQGRENEKLFF
V: TRBV19; J: TRBJ1-1; CDR3: CASSIDRNAEAFF
V: TRBV30; J: TRBJ2-4; CDR3: CAWSLTRGKNIQYF
V: TRBV4-3; J: TRBJ2-5; CDR3: CASSQLAGGSLETQYF
V: TRBV5-1; J: TRBJ2-7; CDR3: CASSRLQDYEQYF
V: TRBV9; J: TRBJ1-2; CDR3: CASSVGTANDYGYTF
V: TRBV29-1; J: TRBJ1-2; CDR3: CSVGTGGTSDYGYTF
V: TRBV19; J: TRBJ1-6; CDR3: CASKPSSYNSPLHF
V: TRBV11-2; J: TRBJ2-3; CDR3: CASSRSGGLADTQYF
V: TRBV4-2; J: TRBJ1-3; CDR3: CASSKPGTDSGNTIYF
V: TRBV5-1; J: TRBJ2-2; CDR3: CASRDRGRDTGELFF
V: TRBV2; J: TRBJ1-2; CDR3: CASRTQVGYGYTF
V: TRBV27; J: TRBJ1-5; CDR3: CASSQTFGGTQPQHF
V: TRBV18; J: TRBJ2-5; CDR3: CASSPLASGEQETQYF